This T cell receptor (beta chain) was identified in a study of lymphopenia after photon versus proton radiotherapy. Looked up from germline, CDR1 is LGHNA and CDR2 is YNFKEQ. This CDR3 region has 14 residues. Trimming pared 1 base from V and 3 bases from J, leaving 9 bases between. For this clone: The same CDR3 also results from other DNA sequences found in this sample.

Data came from immunoSEQ multiplex PCR; TCRdb stores just in-frame clones and leaves some out. Of 15,000 to 20,000 clones in the sample, more than 75% were seen once. The TCR comes from a man between 65 and 85 years old with pancreatic cancer. The chain couples TRBV4-2 to TRBJ2-5; D uncertain. Here the sequenced sample was peripheral blood, taken from a patient treated with proton-based radiotherapy. The CDR3, as DNA: TGTGCCAGCAGCCAAGGGACCCGTAAAGAGACCCAGTACTTC. Its translation is CASSQGTRKETQYF.